These 20 T cell receptor beta chains originate from one sample sequenced in a study of cytomegalovirus exposure and HLA in healthy donors. PCR was performed using 60 Vbeta and 13 Jbeta primers. The table came from immunoSEQ multiplex PCR; TCRdb's copy has only in-frame clones and leaves some out. The sample holds more than 85,000 clones, about 80% seen once. Sequences were obtained from PBMCs. These receptor sequences come from a woman between 50 and 59 years old in good health and CMV-seropositive.

The chain couples TRBV5-1 to TRBJ2-3, with 11 nucleotides matching TRBD2. Germline CDR1 reads SGHRS; CDR2 reads YFSETQ. The CDR3 length is 15 residues. The V gene end was trimmed by 4 bases and the J gene end by 5 bases; junction bases not matched to a gene: 6. The DNA of the CDR3 is TGCGCCAGCAGCCGACTAGCGGGGCGTGGAGATACGCAGTATTTT. Translating gives CASSRLAGRGDTQYF.

This chain links TRBV5-4 with TRBJ1-6; 7 nucleotides align to TRBD1. Unmatched junction bases numbered 23, after V lost 3 bases and J lost 11 bases. Germline assignment: CDR1 SGHNT and CDR2 YYREEE (reference sequence). There are 19 residues in the CDR3. The CDR3 here is CASSSFTQGGGRITPPLHF. The DNA of the CDR3 is TGTGCCAGCAGCTCTTTTACCCAGGGGGGCGGTAGGATTACCCCACCCCTCCACTTT.

A single count supports this clone. This chain uses TRBV6-1 with TRBJ1-6; the D gene is possibly TRBD1 (6 bases). The CDR3 covers 14 residues. Per germline, CDR1 MNHNS and CDR2 SASEGT. Trimming left V 10 bases short and J 5 bases short, with 15 bases between. The CDR3 DNA sequence: TGTGCCACCCGAGGAGGACAGCATAATTCACCCCTCCACTTT. It codes for CATRGGQHNSPLHF.

This clone is deemed medium-sized. Other DNA variants within this sample encode the same CDR3. The chain carries TRBV27 and TRBJ2-7, with D maybe TRBD1 (6 bases). The CDR3 totals 15 residues. V lost 1 base to trimming and J lost 2 bases, with 12 bases between them. The germline CDR1 and CDR2 sequences are MNHEY and SMNVEV (reference sequence). CDR3 coding DNA: TGTGCCAGCAGTTTATACGCTGGACAGCCCTACGAGCAGTACTTC. Its protein is CASSLYAGQPYEQYF.

About this clone: The sample contains more than one DNA sequence encoding this CDR3. The chain employs TRBV2 and TRBJ1-4; D is undetermined. The CDR3 spans 13 residues. The germline V gene has CDR1 SNHLY and CDR2 FYNNEI. V was shortened by 8 bases and J by 8 bases, with 15 bases between the two germline ends. The CDR3 sequence: CASLRELGEKLFF. The CDR3 DNA is TGTGCCAGCCTGAGGGAACTAGGGGAAAAACTGTTTTTT.

This clone was detected a few times. The rearrangement links TRBV11-2 to TRBJ1-1; the match to TRBD1 covers 10 bases. The ends lost 5 bases at V and 2 bases at J; junction bases unmatched: 5. Germline assignment: CDR1 SGHAT and CDR2 FQNNGV. The CDR3 is 15 amino acids. CDR3 DNA: TGTGCCAGCAGCAGCTGGACAGGGGGAAACACTGAAGCTTTCTTT. Translation: CASSSWTGGNTEAFF.

This clone was seen a few times. This rearrangement joins TRBV5-4 to TRBJ2-4; 15 bases agree with TRBD2. V shed 6 bases and J 5 bases; nucleotides not matched to a gene: 6. Germline V gene lookup returns CDR1 SGHNT and CDR2 YYREEE (reference sequence). The CDR3 spans 16 residues. The CDR3 DNA is TGTGCCAGCACCCGGACTAGCGGGAGGGCGGAAAACATTCAGTACTTC. Encoded protein: CASTRTSGRAENIQYF. Looking up the rest from reference TRBV5-4 and TRBJ2-4 gives the full variable domain: ETGVTQSPTHLIKTRGQQVTLRCSSQSGHNTVSWYQQALGQGPQFIFQYYREEENGRGNFPPRFSGLQFPNYSSELNVNALELDDSALYLCASTRTSGRAENIQYFGAGTRLSVL.

The gene calls are TRBV7-9 and TRBJ2-7, with D tentatively TRBD2 (5 bases). Germline CDR1 and CDR2: SEHNR and FQNEAQ (reference sequence). The V end was cut by 8 bases, the J end by 5 bases, with 19 bases between. CDR3 length equals 14 residues. This CDR3 reads CASQHVPRVDEQYF. As DNA, the CDR3 is TGTGCCAGCCAACATGTCCCGAGGGTGGACGAGCAGTACTTC.

The CDR3 loop is CASSLASGFSYEQYF. CDR3 bases: TGTGCCAGCAGCTTGGCTAGCGGTTTCTCCTACGAGCAGTACTTC. This sequence joins TRBV5-4 and TRBJ2-7, with 7 positions matching TRBD2. The V gene's germline CDR1 is SGHNT and CDR2 YYREEE (reference sequence). Losses at the gene ends were 0 bases for V and 0 bases for J; bases not matched to a gene: 3. The CDR3 is made up of 15 amino acids.

The chain combines TRBV5-4 with TRBJ2-5, with TRBD2 identical over 11 bases. TRBJ2-7 matches the DNA end more closely, so the J call is doubtful. Germline V gives CDR1 SGHNT, CDR2 YYREEE (reference sequence). The CDR3 spans 15 residues. The CDR3 nucleotides are TGTGCCAGCAGGAGTAGCGGGGGGGGACCCTACGAGCAGTACTTC. Protein sequence: CASRSSGGGPYEQYF.

The rearrangement links TRBV19 to TRBJ2-1; 9 nucleotides align to TRBD1. There are 13 residues in the CDR3. In germline, CDR1 is LNHDA, CDR2 SQIVND (reference sequence). V lost 7 bases, J lost 8 bases, and 6 bases stayed unmatched. For the CDR3, the DNA is TGTGCCAGTATTCGAACAGGGGGCTATGAGCAGTTCTTC. Its translation: CASIRTGGYEQFF.

Note on this clone: The germline gene is not matched at one end of the junction; a read error may be the cause. V usage is TRBV27 and J usage is TRBJ2-5; 8 bases are a match to TRBD1. The germline gives CDR1 MNHEY, CDR2 SMNVEV (reference sequence). The CDR3 runs to 15 residues. The CDR3 sequence is CASSPTDRAFETQYF. The CDR3 DNA reads TGTGCCAGCAGTCCCACGGACAGGGCTTTCGAGACCCAATACTTC.

The rearrangement joins TRBV10-3 to TRBJ2-3; 7 bases agree with TRBD1. The CDR3 contains 15 residues. The germline V gene has CDR1 ENHRY and CDR2 SYGVKD. Trimming took 6 bases from V and 0 from J; bases not matched to a gene: 6. CDR3 loop: CAIRPWDSSTDTQYF. The DNA for the CDR3 is TGTGCCATCAGGCCTTGGGACAGCAGCACAGATACGCAGTATTTT.

To note about this clone: Other DNA sequences in the same sample also yield this CDR3. The CDR3 sequence is CASSLARGLGETQYF. As DNA, the CDR3 is TGTGCCAGCAGCTTAGCCAGGGGGCTAGGAGAGACCCAGTACTTC. J is TRBJ2-5 and V is TRBV7-2, with 8 bases matching TRBD1. The CDR3 is 15 residues long. Trimming took 0 bases from V and 4 from J; bases not matched to a gene: 4. Looked up from germline, CDR1 is SGHTA and CDR2 is FQGNSA. The whole variable domain, filled in from reference TRBV7-2 and TRBJ2-5, reads GAGVSQSPSNKVTEKGKDVELRCDPISGHTALYWYRQSLGQGLEFLIYFQGNSAPDKSGLPSDRFSAERTGGSVSTLTIQRTQQEDSAVYLCASSLARGLGETQYFGPGTRLLVL.

The chain has TRBV7-3 and TRBJ2-7; tentatively, D is TRBD2 (5 bases). The CDR3 is made up of 13 amino acids. Trimming took 4 bases from V and 5 from J, leaving 12 bases between them. Germline V gene data show CDR1 as SGHTA and CDR2 as FQGTGA. The CDR3 spells CASSYSTRDEQYF. CDR3 in DNA: TGTGCCAGCAGCTATTCGACGAGGGACGAGCAGTACTTC.

This clone was observed a few times. This chain joins TRBV7-2 and TRBJ2-1; possible D gene TRBD1, 5 bases. The CDR3 covers 15 residues. The V gene's germline CDR1 is SGHTA and CDR2 FQGNSA. V was cut by 5 bases and J by 4 bases, with 15 bases left in between. In DNA form, the CDR3 reads TGTGCCAGCAGCCGGAGTCGGGCAGGGTACAATGAGCAGTTCTTC. As protein: CASSRSRAGYNEQFF. The full variable domain, in which reference TRBV7-2 and TRBJ2-1 provide the parts outside the CDR3, is GAGVSQSPSNKVTEKGKDVELRCDPISGHTALYWYRQSLGQGLEFLIYFQGNSAPDKSGLPSDRFSAERTGGSVSTLTIQRTQQEDSAVYLCASSRSRAGYNEQFFGPGTRLTVL.

The rearrangement joins TRBV29-1 to TRBJ2-5; 9 bases are a match to TRBD1. V was clipped by 0 bases and J by 4 bases; unmatched bases: 12. The CDR3 has 17 amino acids. Germline CDR1 is SQVTM and CDR2 is ANQGSEA. The CDR3, as DNA: TGCAGCGTTGAAGATCGGCTACAGGGGGCGCGGCGAGAGACCCAGTACTTC. Its protein is CSVEDRLQGARRETQYF.

This clone appeared a few times. The gene calls are TRBV9 and TRBJ2-3; maybe TRBD2 (6 bases). Germline-derived CDR1 and CDR2 are SGDLS and YYNGEE. With 4 bases removed from V and 6 bases from J, the gap between germline ends came to 24 bases. The CDR3 has 17 amino acids. The CDR3 DNA sequence: TGTGCCAGCAGCCCGGACCGAGGACTCGGGAGTGGGGATACGCAGTATTTT. Protein sequence: CASSPDRGLGSGDTQYF. Supplemented by reference TRBV9 and TRBJ2-3, the full variable domain reads DSGVTQTPKHLITATGQRVTLRCSPRSGDLSVYWYQQSLDQGLQFLIQYYNGEERAKGNILERFSAQQFPDLHSELNLSSLELGDSALYFCASSPDRGLGSGDTQYFGPGTRLTVL.

V gene TRBV29-1 combines with J gene TRBJ1-2, with D hard to call. V gave up 4 bases and J gave up 6 bases, with 12 bases separating them. Per the germline V gene, CDR1 is SQVTM and CDR2 is ANQGSEA. The CDR3 contains 12 residues. CDR3: CSVGQDSDGYTF. The DNA for the CDR3 is TGCAGCGTTGGGCAGGATAGTGATGGCTACACCTTC.

CDR3 residues: CASSWRGRGGYTF. The DNA for the CDR3 is TGTGCCAGCAGTTGGAGGGGGCGGGGTGGCTACACCTTC. The rearrangement links TRBV27 to TRBJ1-2; 7 nucleotides match TRBD1. V lost 4 bases and J lost 7; bases outside the gene matches: 6. Germline-derived CDR1 and CDR2 are MNHEY and SMNVEV (reference sequence). CDR3 length: 13 amino acids.